Each of the 24 T cell receptor beta chains below was sequenced from the same sample in a study of shared clonotypes between healthy human individuals. Measured with immunoSEQ multiplex PCR; TCRdb has only the in-frame clones, and not every one. Here the sample spans some 2.4 million clones, 80% to 95% being singletons. The sequencing sample was made of naive CD4+ T cells from PBMCs. Subset denoted: CD45RA+ positively selected. The receptor set was obtained from a man between 18 and 35 years old in good health. Some clones in this sample may be carry-over from other donors' samples.

The CDR3 loop reads CSVERVAGVGYGYTF. The CDR3 nucleotides are TGCAGCGTTGAACGGGTCGCAGGGGTCGGCTATGGCTACACCTTC. V gene TRBV29-1 combines with J gene TRBJ1-2; D is perhaps TRBD1 (6 bases). Germline V CDR1 and CDR2: SQVTM, ANQGSEA. The V end was cut by 2 bases, the J end by 4 bases, with 17 bases between. The CDR3 is 15 amino acids.

The chain is built from TRBV6-6 and TRBJ1-5, with D uncertain. The germline CDR1 and CDR2 sequences are MNHNY and SVGAGI (reference sequence). The CDR3 length is 14 residues. V lost 2 bases and J lost 6, with 11 bases in between. In DNA, the CDR3 is TGTGCCAGCAGTTACACCACGGGAGGTCAGCCCCAGCATTTT. It is translated as CASSYTTGGQPQHF.

The chain combines TRBV5-1 with TRBJ1-2; 8 bases map to TRBD1. The germline CDR1 and CDR2 sequences are SGHRS and YFSETQ. This CDR3 is built from 15 residues. The junction had 12 bases not matched to a gene; V was cut back by 3 bases and J by 8 bases. Here the CDR3 DNA reads TGCGCCAGCAGCTCGGAGGGTCAGGGGGCGCGGGGCTACACCTTC. Protein: CASSSEGQGARGYTF.

As to this clone: The same CDR3 also results from other DNA sequences found in this sample. The rearrangement joins TRBV7-2 to TRBJ1-5; D unclear. The CDR3 has 13 amino acids. Germline V gives CDR1 SGHTA, CDR2 FQGNSA. Trimming took off 1 base at V and 4 bases at J, with 5 bases between the two ends. CDR3 residues: CASSLGANQPQHF. In nucleotides, the CDR3 is TGTGCCAGCAGCTTAGGAGCTAATCAGCCCCAGCATTTT.

The chain couples TRBV5-1 to TRBJ2-6, with TRBD1 as a possible D gene (5 bases). Deletions cut 4 bases from V and 0 bases from J, with 14 bases between. Germline lookup yields CDR1 SGHRS and CDR2 YFSETQ. This CDR3 has 17 residues. CDR3 loop: CASSRQPDTSGANVLTF. The CDR3 DNA reads as TGCGCCAGCAGCCGACAGCCGGATACCTCTGGGGCCAACGTCCTGACTTTC.

V gene TRBV11-2 combines with J gene TRBJ2-7, with 10 bases lining up with TRBD2. The junction had 10 bases not matched to a gene; V was cut back by 5 bases and J by 6 bases. The germline CDR1 and CDR2 sequences are SGHAT and FQNNGV. The CDR3 is 15 amino acids. CDR3 sequence: CASSTPSGRFSEQYF. The CDR3 coding sequence is TGTGCCAGCAGCACTCCTAGCGGGAGATTTAGCGAGCAGTACTTC.

The chain carries TRBV7-8 and TRBJ2-6; 8 bases fit TRBD2. Germline-derived CDR1 and CDR2 are SGHVS and FQNEAQ. V dropped 10 bases and J dropped 2; count of bases not matched to a gene: 10. This CDR3 comprises 16 residues. The CDR3 is CAKPRPAGAGANVLTF. The DNA for the CDR3 is TGTGCCAAACCCCGGCCAGCGGGAGCTGGGGCCAACGTCCTGACTTTC.

This clone has a handful of counts. The same CDR3 can be traced to other DNA sequences in this sample. For the CDR3, the DNA is TGCGCCAGCAGCTCCCGTCAGGGGCAAGAGACCCAGTACTTC. It encodes CASSSRQGQETQYF. The chain recombines TRBV5-1 with TRBJ2-5; tentatively, D is TRBD1 (6 bases). V was clipped by 3 bases and J by 2 bases, with 11 bases between them. Germline loops: CDR1 SGHRS, CDR2 YFSETQ. This CDR3 contains 14 residues.

The chain is built from TRBV9 and TRBJ2-7, with 7 bases that match TRBD1. Germline values: CDR1 SGDLS, CDR2 YYNGEE. The CDR3 is made up of 16 amino acids. The ends lost 1 base at V and 1 base at J; junction bases unmatched: 8. CDR3 region: CASSVFPGQPSYEQYF. The CDR3, as DNA: TGTGCCAGCAGCGTATTCCCGGGACAGCCATCCTACGAGCAGTACTTC.

The chain joins TRBV21-1 to TRBJ2-7. TRBV21-1 is tagged as a pseudogene. This CDR3 is built from 16 residues. CDR3 bases: TGTGCCAGCAGCAAAGGGGCCTTCGGGGGCGGTTACGAGCAGTACTTC. Protein product: CASSKGAFGGGYEQYF.

J is TRBJ2-3 and V is TRBV5-1; D uncertain. Between the trimmed V and J ends, which lost 9 bases and 2 bases, there was a span of 16 bases. Germline values: CDR1 SGHRS, CDR2 YFSETQ. The CDR3 has 14 amino acids. The CDR3 region is CATGSVYPTDTQYF. The CDR3 coding sequence is TGCGCCACCGGATCAGTATATCCCACAGATACGCAGTATTTT.

V gene TRBV11-2 combines with J gene TRBJ2-7; no definite D call. Per germline, CDR1 SGHAT and CDR2 FQNNGV. V was trimmed by 1 base and J by 2 bases, leaving 9 bases between them. This CDR3 is 14 amino acids long. CDR3 DNA sequence: TGTGCCAGCAGCTTAGTGAGAGACCCCTACGAGCAGTACTTC. Its translation is CASSLVRDPYEQYF.

The chain carries TRBV7-7 and TRBJ2-2; 7 nucleotides agree with TRBD1. This CDR3 region has 13 residues. Germline CDR1 reads SSHAT; CDR2 reads FNYEAQ (reference sequence). Unmatched junction bases numbered 2, after V lost 5 bases and J lost 5 bases. The CDR3 spells CASSTTGTGELFF. CDR3 in DNA: TGTGCCAGCAGCACGACAGGGACCGGGGAGCTGTTTTTT. The entire variable domain, with the rest obtained from reference TRBV7-7 and TRBJ2-2, is as follows: GAGVSQSPRYKVTKRGQDVTLRCDPISSHATLYWYQQALGQGPEFLTYFNYEAQPDKSGLPSDRFSAERPEGSISTLTIQRTEQRDSAMYRCASSTTGTGELFFGEGSRLTVL.

The chain couples TRBV18 to TRBJ1-2; TRBD1 matches at 9 bases. The CDR3 runs to 15 residues. Germline loops: CDR1 KGHSH, CDR2 LQKENI. Trimming took 5 bases from V and 4 from J; bases not matched to a gene: 8. Written as DNA, the CDR3 is TGTGCCAGCTCAGGAACCGGGACAGGGCCCTATGGCTACACCTTC. It encodes CASSGTGTGPYGYTF.

This clone was counted a single time. This chain uses TRBV29-1 with TRBJ2-1; TRBD2 might be the D (6 bases). Germline loops: CDR1 SQVTM, CDR2 ANQGSEA. This CDR3 comprises 13 residues. V lost 7 bases and J 9 bases, leaving 19 bases between the germline ends. CDR3 amino acids: CSAPGLASSEQFF. The CDR3 region has the DNA TGCAGCGCCCCAGGGCTAGCGTCGAGTGAGCAGTTCTTC.

The chain links TRBV4-3 to TRBJ2-5; the D gene is possibly TRBD2 (7 bases). Germline CDR1 is LGHNA and CDR2 is YSLEER. The CDR3 extends over 14 amino acids. V lost 8 bases and J lost 5, with 18 bases in between. CDR3 bases: TGCGCCAGCTCACACGGGGGGCTTGGCGAGACCCAGTACTTC. Its translation is CASSHGGLGETQYF.

CDR3 in DNA: TGTGCCATCAGTGCTGGTGACTCATATAATTCACCCCTCCACTTT. Translation gives CAISAGDSYNSPLHF. The V gene is TRBV10-3, the J gene TRBJ1-6; the D is unclear. V was trimmed by 4 bases and J by 4 bases, leaving 11 bases between them. The CDR3 runs to 15 residues. Germline V gene sequence: CDR1 ENHRY, CDR2 SYGVKD.

This chain links TRBV11-2 with TRBJ2-1; possibly TRBD1 or TRBD2 for D (5 bases each). CDR1 SGHAT and CDR2 FQNNGV come from the germline V gene. The V end was cut by 1 base, the J end by 6 bases, with 13 bases between. This CDR3 comprises 15 residues. The CDR3 DNA reads as TGTGCCAGCAGCTTAGTTTTGTACGGGGCCAATGAGCAGTTCTTC. This sequence encodes CASSLVLYGANEQFF. Combining the CDR3 with reference TRBV11-2 and TRBJ2-1 gives the whole variable domain EAGVAQSPRYKIIEKRQSVAFWCNPISGHATLYWYQQILGQGPKLLIQFQNNGVVDDSQLPKDRFSAERLKGVDSTLKIQPAKLEDSAVYLCASSLVLYGANEQFFGPGTRLTVL.

The V gene is TRBV11-2, the J gene TRBJ2-1; 9 nucleotides agree with TRBD2. J was trimmed by 8 bases and V by 5 bases; bases with no gene match: 13. The CDR3 length is 16 residues. The V gene's germline CDR1 is SGHAT and CDR2 FQNNGV. Here the CDR3 DNA reads TGTGCCAGCAGCGTTACTAGCGGGCCTTTGCAGGATGAGCAGTTCTTC. Protein sequence: CASSVTSGPLQDEQFF.

The J gene is TRBJ2-3, the V gene TRBV13; 14 nucleotides agree with TRBD2. CDR1 PRHDT and CDR2 FYEKMQ come from the germline V gene (reference sequence). The CDR3 consists of 17 residues. With V trimmed by 3 bases and J by 1 base, 3 bases remained unmatched. CDR3 in DNA: TGTGCCAGCAGCTTGGGACTAGCGGGAGTGGGCACAGATACGCAGTATTTT. Its protein product is CASSLGLAGVGTDTQYF.

This chain joins TRBV5-1 and TRBJ1-4, with D possibly matching TRBD1 (5 bases). V lost 2 bases and J 3 bases, leaving 8 bases between the germline ends. Germline CDR1 reads SGHRS; CDR2 reads YFSETQ. The CDR3 is 14 amino acids. DNA for the CDR3: TGCGCCAGCAGCTTACAGGCTCCTAATGAAAAACTGTTTTTT. This encodes CASSLQAPNEKLFF.

V gene TRBV5-1 combines with J gene TRBJ2-7; possibly TRBD1 or TRBD2 for D (5 bases each). This CDR3 region has 13 residues. V shed 4 bases and J shed 3 bases, with 11 bases lying between them. Germline V gene sequence: CDR1 SGHRS, CDR2 YFSETQ. Written as DNA, the CDR3 is TGCGCCAGCAGCGGGGGACGGTACTACGAGCAGTACTTC. Translating it yields CASSGGRYYEQYF.

The chain uses TRBV7-2 and TRBJ2-5; the D call may be TRBD1 or TRBD2 (5 bases each). Looked up from germline, CDR1 is SGHTA and CDR2 is FQGNSA. V was pared by 4 bases and J by 5 bases, with 14 bases between. This CDR3 comprises 14 residues. In nucleotides, the CDR3 is TGTGCCAGCAGCTCAAAAAAATGGGGGGAGACCCAGTACTTC. Protein product: CASSSKKWGETQYF.

V is TRBV5-1 and J is TRBJ2-7; TRBD1 matches at 8 bases. The V and J ends lost 4 bases and 1 base, in that order; junction bases with no gene match: 4. The germline CDR1 and CDR2 sequences are SGHRS and YFSETQ. CDR3 length: 14 residues. The CDR3, as DNA: TGCGCCAGCAGCGGAGACAGGGGTTCCTACGAGCAGTACTTC. It codes for CASSGDRGSYEQYF.